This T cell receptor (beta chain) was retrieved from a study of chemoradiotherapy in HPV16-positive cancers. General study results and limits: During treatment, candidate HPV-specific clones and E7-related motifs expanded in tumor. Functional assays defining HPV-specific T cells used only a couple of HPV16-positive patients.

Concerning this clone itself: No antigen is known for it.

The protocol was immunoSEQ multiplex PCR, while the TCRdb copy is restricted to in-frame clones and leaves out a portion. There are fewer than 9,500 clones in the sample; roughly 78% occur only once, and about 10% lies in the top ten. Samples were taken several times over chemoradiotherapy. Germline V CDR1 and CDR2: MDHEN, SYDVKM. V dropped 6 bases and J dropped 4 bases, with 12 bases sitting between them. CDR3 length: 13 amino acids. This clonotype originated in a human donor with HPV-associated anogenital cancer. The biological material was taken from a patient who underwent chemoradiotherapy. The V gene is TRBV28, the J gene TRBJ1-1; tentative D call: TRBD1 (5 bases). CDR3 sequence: CASRWGGSTEAFF. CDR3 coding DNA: TGTGCCAGCAGGTGGGGGGGGAGCACTGAAGCTTTCTTT.